These T cell receptor beta chains were read from a single sample in a study of shared clonotypes between healthy human individuals. Using immunoSEQ multiplex PCR, the repertoire was profiled, and TCRdb retains in-frame clones only, with some absent. The data contain about 1.5 million clones, roughly 96% of them singletons. The material sequenced was naive CD4+ T cells sorted from blood. Receptors originate from a man aged 25-45 years in good health. CDR3s include the opening cysteine and the closing phenylalanine or tryptophan. D genes are given only for firm matches. The size of a clone is reported for some rows only, either as once, few or many, or as a class for expanded clones.

size	J	D	V	CDR3	DNA
.	TRBJ2-2	.	TRBV5-1	CASSKSENTGELFF	TGCGCCAGCAGCAAGTCGGAAAACACCGGGGAGCTGTTTTTT
.	TRBJ2-1	.	TRBV7-6	CASSLSGTPLDEQFF	TGTGCCAGCAGCTTATCAGGGACCCCTTTGGATGAGCAGTTCTTC
.	TRBJ2-1	.	TRBV10-3	CATTERPDNEQFF	TGTGCTACCACGGAGCGGCCGGACAATGAGCAGTTCTTC
.	TRBJ2-1	TRBD2	TRBV28	CASSLRRLAGVYNEQFF	TGTGCCAGCAGTTTAAGGAGGCTAGCGGGAGTATACAATGAGCAGTTCTTC
few	TRBJ2-6	.	TRBV4-1	CASSQSLSGANVLTF	TGCGCCAGCAGCCAATCACTCTCTGGGGCCAACGTCCTGACTTTC
.	TRBJ1-1	.	TRBV6-5	CASSSTENTEAFF	TGTGCCAGCAGTTCTACGGAGAACACTGAAGCTTTCTTT
.	TRBJ2-3	.	TRBV5-4	CASSLGSVGADTQYF	TGTGCCAGCAGCTTGGGCTCGGTAGGCGCAGATACGCAGTATTTT
once	TRBJ2-1	TRBD2	TRBV7-9	CASSLPTSGSTNEQFF	TGTGCCAGCAGCCTGCCGACTAGCGGATCTACCAATGAGCAGTTCTTC
.	TRBJ1-2	.	TRBV21-1	CASSKACGGNYGYTF	TGTGCCAGCAGCAAAGCGTGCGGGGGTAACTATGGCTACACCTTC
.	TRBJ2-2	.	TRBV6-4	CASSPEAGETGELFF	TGTGCCAGCAGTCCGGAAGCGGGTGAGACCGGGGAGCTGTTTTTT
.	TRBJ2-3	TRBD1	TRBV18	CASSPVGTGGGTDTQYF	TGTGCCAGCTCACCAGTGGGGACAGGGGGTGGCACAGATACGCAGTATTTT
.	TRBJ1-5	.	TRBV15	CATSKGGVSNQPQHF	TGTGCCACCAGCAAAGGAGGGGTGAGCAATCAGCCCCAGCATTTT
.	TRBJ2-7	.	TRBV7-2	CASSLKKQTAYEQYF	TGTGCCAGCAGCTTAAAAAAACAGACGGCCTACGAGCAGTACTTC
.	TRBJ2-5	.	TRBV19	CASSSPGGIQETQYF	TGTGCCAGTAGTAGCCCTGGAGGTATACAAGAGACCCAGTACTTC
.	TRBJ2-5	TRBD1	TRBV5-5	CASSHRQGGGETQYF	TGTGCCAGCAGCCACCGACAGGGGGGCGGAGAGACCCAGTACTTC
.	TRBJ2-7	TRBD1	TRBV11-2	CASSPRTGSYEQYF	TGTGCCAGCAGCCCCCGGACAGGCTCCTACGAGCAGTACTTC
.	TRBJ1-4	TRBD1	TRBV7-9	CASSRGTASNEKLFF	TGTGCCAGCAGCCGGGGGACAGCCAGTAATGAAAAACTGTTTTTT
.	TRBJ2-7	TRBD2	TRBV28	CASSLGGTYEQYF	TGTGCCAGCAGTTTGGGGGGGACCTACGAGCAGTACTTC
once	TRBJ1-1	TRBD1	TRBV15	CATSRATGAGTEAFF	TGTGCCACCAGCCGGGCCACAGGGGCCGGCACTGAAGCTTTCTTT
.	TRBJ2-7	TRBD2	TRBV18	CASSQGTSGWYEQYF	TGTGCCAGCTCGCAGGGGACTAGCGGGTGGTACGAGCAGTACTTC
.	TRBJ2-2	.	TRBV9	CASSVTGSEIGELFF	TGTGCCAGCAGCGTAACAGGGAGCGAGATCGGGGAGCTGTTTTTT
.	TRBJ2-2	TRBD2	TRBV4-2	CASSQGTSGTGTGELFF	TGTGCCAGCAGCCAAGGGACTAGCGGGACGGGCACCGGGGAGCTGTTTTTT
.	TRBJ1-1	.	TRBV5-4	CASSRFGGWEDTEAFF	TGTGCCAGCAGCCGCTTTGGTGGTTGGGAGGACACTGAAGCTTTCTTT
.	TRBJ2-3	TRBD2	TRBV2	CAILAGARTDTQYF	TGTGCCATCCTAGCGGGAGCACGCACAGATACGCAGTATTTT
.	TRBJ1-2	.	TRBV7-9	CASSLAGGDRYGYTF	TGTGCCAGCAGCTTAGCAGGGGGGGACCGCTATGGCTACACCTTC
.	TRBJ2-7	TRBD1	TRBV12-5	CAQNRRGPDEQYF	TGTGCTCAAAACCGCAGGGGGCCTGACGAGCAGTACTTC
.	TRBJ2-1	TRBD1	TRBV6-1	CASWDSYNEQFF	TGTGCCAGTTGGGACAGCTACAATGAGCAGTTCTTC
.	TRBJ2-1	TRBD2	TRBV7-2	CASSSDSGRYNEQFF	TGTGCCAGCAGTTCCGATAGCGGGAGGTACAATGAGCAGTTCTTC